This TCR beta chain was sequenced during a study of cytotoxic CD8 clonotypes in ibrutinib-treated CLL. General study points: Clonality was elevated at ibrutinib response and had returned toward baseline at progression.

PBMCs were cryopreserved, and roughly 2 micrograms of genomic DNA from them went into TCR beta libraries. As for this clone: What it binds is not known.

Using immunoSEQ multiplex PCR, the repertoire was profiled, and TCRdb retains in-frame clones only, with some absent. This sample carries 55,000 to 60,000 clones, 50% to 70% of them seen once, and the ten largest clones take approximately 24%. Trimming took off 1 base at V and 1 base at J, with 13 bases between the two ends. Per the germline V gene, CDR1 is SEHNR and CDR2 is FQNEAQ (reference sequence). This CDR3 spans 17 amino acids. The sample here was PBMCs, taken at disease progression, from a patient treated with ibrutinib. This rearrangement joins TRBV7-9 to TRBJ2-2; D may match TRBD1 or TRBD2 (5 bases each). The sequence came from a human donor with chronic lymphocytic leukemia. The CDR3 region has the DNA TGTGCCAGCAGCTTAGGAACCGGGACGATGAACACCGGGGAGCTGTTTTTT. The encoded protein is CASSLGTGTMNTGELFF.